This note documents a single TCR beta chain sequence. Its antigen remains unidentified. These data come from a study of CD8 T cells in Susac syndrome. On the study more broadly: Eight or nine of the sequenced Susac syndrome patients were in remission, and 5 or 6 had active disease. When their blood was taken, patients with Susac syndrome were therapy-naive, taking corticosteroids, or taking intravenous immunoglobulin alone.

Study-wide findings and caveats: The study admitted that it had a relatively small number of individuals in its TCR sequencing and HLA analysis.

RNA amounts of roughly 0.45 to 1 ug underwent reverse transcription with random hexamers. The TCR beta CDR3 was amplified by immunoSEQ multiplex PCR across 54 Vbeta, 13 Jbeta. TCRdb ran MiXCR on the immunoSEQ multiplex PCR reads and lists one entry per CDR3 protein. The sample has 150,000 to 200,000 distinct CDR3 sequences; approximately 94% are singletons. The CDR3 is made up of 13 amino acids. The junction had 5 bases not matched to a gene; V was cut back by 6 bases and J by 4 bases. The germline V gene has CDR1 MNHEY and CDR2 SMNVEV (reference sequence). The source is a human donor with Susac syndrome. The chain combines TRBV27 with TRBJ1-2, with 7 bases aligning to TRBD1. The specimen sequenced was CD4+ T cells from PBMCs. CDR3 DNA: TGTGCCAGCAGCTCAGGGGGAGGCTATGGCTACACCTTC. This translates into CASSSGGGYGYTF.